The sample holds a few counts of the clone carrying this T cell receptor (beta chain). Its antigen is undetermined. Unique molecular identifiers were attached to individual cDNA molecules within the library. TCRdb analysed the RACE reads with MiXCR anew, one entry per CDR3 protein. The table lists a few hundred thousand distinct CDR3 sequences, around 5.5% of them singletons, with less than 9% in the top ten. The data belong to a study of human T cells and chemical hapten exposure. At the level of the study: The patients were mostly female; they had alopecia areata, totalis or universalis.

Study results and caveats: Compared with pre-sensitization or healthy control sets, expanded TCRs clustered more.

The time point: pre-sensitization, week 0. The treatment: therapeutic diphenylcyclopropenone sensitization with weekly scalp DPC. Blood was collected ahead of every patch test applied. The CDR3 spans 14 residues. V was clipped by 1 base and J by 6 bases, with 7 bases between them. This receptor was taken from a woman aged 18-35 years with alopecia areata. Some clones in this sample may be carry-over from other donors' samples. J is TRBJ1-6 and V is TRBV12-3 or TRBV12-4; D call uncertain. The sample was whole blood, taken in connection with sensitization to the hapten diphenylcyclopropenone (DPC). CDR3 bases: TGTGCCAGCAGTTTAGGACATCGTAATTCACCCCTCCACTTT. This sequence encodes CASSLGHRNSPLHF.